This is a list of T cell receptor beta chains from one sample in a study of cytomegalovirus exposure and HLA in healthy donors. Some clones are missing from TCRdb's copy, which holds only in-frame ones; the method was immunoSEQ multiplex PCR. The sample carries 95,000 to 150,000 clones, roughly nine tenths recorded once. The specimen was PBMCs. These receptors were collected from a woman between 18 and 30 years old in good health and CMV-seronegative. Both conserved end residues are part of each CDR3. The order of the fields is V gene, CDR3 length, clone size, J gene, D gene, CDR3 DNA, CDR3 protein. A D gene is named only where the DNA matches it firmly. Only part of the rows carry a size: once, few, many, or a class if the clone is expanded.

>TRBV28|17|NA|TRBJ2-3|TRBD2
TGTGCCAGCAGTTTAGGTAACGGGGGGATTAGCACAGATACGCAGTATTTT
CASSLGNGGISTDTQYF
>TRBV28|16|NA|TRBJ2-5|TRBD2
TGTGCCAGCAGTTGGACTAGCGGGAGTGAGTTTGGGACCCAGTACTTC
CASSWTSGSEFGTQYF
>TRBV27|16|once|TRBJ2-1|TRBD2
TGTGCCAGCAGTAAGGGACTAGCGAGCTCCTACAATGAGCAGTTCTTC
CASSKGLASSYNEQFF
>TRBV10-3|13|NA|TRBJ2-3|NA
TGTGCCATAAGGGGGGGCGCCACAGATACGCAGTATTTT
CAIRGGATDTQYF
>TRBV18|13|NA|TRBJ1-4|NA
TGTGCCAGCTCACCGGGAGCCGGGGGGAAACTGTTTTTT
CASSPGAGGKLFF
>TRBV28|15|NA|TRBJ2-1|NA
TGTGCCAGCAGTTCACTAGGCCCTCTCTACAATGAGCAGTTCTTC
CASSSLGPLYNEQFF
>TRBV19|13|once|TRBJ2-1|NA
TGTGCCAGTTCTTTAGCGGCGATTAATGAGCAGTTCTTC
CASSLAAINEQFF
>TRBV5-4|13|NA|TRBJ2-7|NA
TGTGCCAGCAGCCGAGGGGACACCTACGAGCAGTACTTC
CASSRGDTYEQYF
>TRBV5-1|15|NA|TRBJ2-6|NA
TGCGCCAGCAGCCCCAGGGGCTCTGGGGCCAACGTCCTGACTTTC
CASSPRGSGANVLTF
>TRBV30|14|once|TRBJ2-3|TRBD1
TGTGCCTGGTGCAGGGGGCAGTCCACAGATACGCAGTATTTT
CAWCRGQSTDTQYF
>TRBV7-9|13|NA|TRBJ2-7|NA
TGTGCCAGCAGCTTAGCGGCCACGGGCGAGCAGTACTTC
CASSLAATGEQYF
>TRBV6-1|14|NA|TRBJ1-1|NA
TGTGCCAGCAGTGAAGTGGGGGGGAGCACTGAAGCTTTCTTT
CASSEVGGSTEAFF
>TRBV9|16|once|TRBJ2-1|NA
TGTGCCAGCAGCGTAGGTTCTAGTCAGGGTTTAGATGAGCAGTTCTTC
CASSVGSSQGLDEQFF
>TRBV6-5|15|once|TRBJ2-7|TRBD2
TGTGCCAGCAGGCTGCGGGCTAGCGGGGGTTACGAGCAGTACTTC
CASRLRASGGYEQYF
>TRBV28|12|NA|TRBJ2-7|NA
TGTGCCAGCAGTTTGTTACAGGGTGTGGGGTACTTC
CASSLLQGVGYF
>TRBV28|13|NA|TRBJ2-7|NA
TGTGCCAGCAGTGTAGGACAGAGCTACGAGCAGTACTTC
CASSVGQSYEQYF
>TRBV7-2|16|NA|TRBJ2-1|NA
TGTGCCAGCAGCTTTTACGCAGGGGTTCGATTGCGGGAGCAGTTCTTC
CASSFYAGVRLREQFF
>TRBV6-5|11|NA|TRBJ1-1|NA
TGTGCCAGTACAGTGAACACTGAAGCTTTCTTT
CASTVNTEAFF
>TRBV19|14|NA|TRBJ2-7|NA
TGTGCCAGTAGTACAACAGGAAGTAGCTACGAGCAGTACTTC
CASSTTGSSYEQYF